This T cell receptor beta chain was identified during a study of T-cell memory formation after mild COVID-19 (dated by TCRdb to 2020 to 2022). Study-level background: Most TCR sequence clusters were specific to one of the two donors. T-cell clones expanding and contracting after mild COVID-19 in a couple of donors were tracked by longitudinal TCRalpha and TCRbeta repertoire sequencing. The cohort was made up of two young adult volunteers, one female and one male, who were previously healthy. What the research found in general, with its limitations: Contracting CD4+ clones were located mainly in the CM and EM memory subsets, whereas CD8+ clones were found to be enriched in EMRA. Some responding clones were detected in pre-infection memory, suggesting pre-existing cross-reactive memory T cells joined the SARS-CoV-2 response. SARS-CoV-2 specificity was not confirmed for the second-wave clones peaking on day 37. The study included only a couple of mild cases, and larger cohorts that include severe cases with pre-infection samples were judged to be necessary. Clones contracting from day 15 to 85 had balanced CD4/CD8 phenotypes, while a second wave expanding from day 15 to 37 was biased towards CD4+.

As for this clonotype: Its antigen remains unidentified. Qualities for individual bases were not recorded, and no much larger clone is one base off.

Ficoll-Paque density gradient centrifugation was the method used to isolate PBMCs. Via the germline V gene (reference sequence), CDR1 is GTSNPN and CDR2 SVGIG. The CDR3 sequence holds 14 residues, the cysteine and phenylalanine included. Kept here is only the CDR3 DNA, which spans 42 bases and is read in frame from base 1. A distance of 9 bases separates the germline ends of V and J, which lose 3 bases and 1 base respectively. Sequencing was carried out with an Illumina NovaSeq 6000. Using 5'RACE with constant-segment primers, TCRalpha and TCRbeta cDNA libraries were constructed, with sample barcodes and unique molecular identifiers added in the process. RNA was extracted from every sample with Trizol reagent. Library amplification was performed in two PCR steps, and a second sample barcode and Illumina TruSeq adapters were introduced in the second step. The libraries were sequenced on an Illumina NovaSeq using 2 x 150 bp paired-end reads. As for the authors' bioinformatics: Reads were demultiplexed and collapsed into UMI-guided consensus sequences with migec v1.2.7. Using mixcr v2.1.11, UMI consensuses were aligned to TRA and TRB V and J templates and then assembled into clonotypes. A clonotype was counted as expanded or contracted only if both edgeR and NoisET called the change significant, with noise models trained on biological replicates. edgeR calls used a false discovery rate-adjusted p below 0.01 and a log2 fold-change threshold of 1. As an exploratory analysis of dynamics, max-normalized trajectories of the 1000 most abundant clonotypes were examined by PCA with hierarchical clustering. Separately sequenced CD4+ and CD8+ repertoires were used to assign the CD4 or CD8 phenotype of responding clones. Clones were called with MiXCR by TCRdb after fastp trimmed the public reads at Q25, and only in-frame beta chains were retained. Each CDR3 protein gets just one entry, which takes the most common genes and DNA from the rows behind it. The V and J calls come from TCRdb's annotation, not from the publication. The sample records 450,000 or so distinct CDR3 sequences, around 25% of which are singletons. The top ten hold around an eighth of the sample.

This clonotype was obtained from an adult woman who had mild COVID-19 (a few samples of this study predate the infection). The sample titles of this study are shuffled in the database, so cell type and time point are left out; the donor was told from shared clones. The V and J segments used are TRBV30 and TRBJ2-2; a tentative D match to TRBD1 spans 5 bases. The sequencing input was PBMCs or a T cell subset sorted from them (not recorded which). The CDR3 in this case is CAWRDTQNTGELFF. The DNA sequence reads TGTGCCTGGAGGGACACCCAGAACACCGGGGAGCTGTTTTTT.